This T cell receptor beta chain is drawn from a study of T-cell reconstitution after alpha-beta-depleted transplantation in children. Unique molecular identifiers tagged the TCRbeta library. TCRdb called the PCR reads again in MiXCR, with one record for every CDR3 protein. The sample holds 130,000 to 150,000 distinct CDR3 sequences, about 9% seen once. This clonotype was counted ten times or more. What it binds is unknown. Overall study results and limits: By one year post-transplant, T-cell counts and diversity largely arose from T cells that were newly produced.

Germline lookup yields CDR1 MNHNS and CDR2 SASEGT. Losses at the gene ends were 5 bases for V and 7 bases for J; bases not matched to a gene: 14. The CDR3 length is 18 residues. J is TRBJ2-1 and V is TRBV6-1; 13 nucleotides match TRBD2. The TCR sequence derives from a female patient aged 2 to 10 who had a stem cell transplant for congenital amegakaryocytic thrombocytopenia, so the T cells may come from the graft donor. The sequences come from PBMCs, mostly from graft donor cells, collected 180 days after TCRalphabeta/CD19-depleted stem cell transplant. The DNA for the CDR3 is TGTGCCAGCAGTCTCTGGCGGACTAGCGGGAGCCCACGGAATGAGCAGTTCTTC. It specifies CASSLWRTSGSPRNEQFF.